This T cell receptor beta chain emerged from a study of blood T cell repertoires in COVID-19. This CDR3 has 16 amino acids. Trimming left V 5 bases short and J 4 bases short, with 20 bases between. The germline gives CDR1 SEHNR, CDR2 FQNEAQ (reference sequence). The table came from immunoSEQ multiplex PCR; TCRdb's copy has only in-frame clones and leaves some out. The sample contains 300,000 to 450,000 clones, approximately 87% of which appear only once. The V gene is TRBV7-9, the J gene TRBJ1-2; a possible D gene is TRBD1 (5 bases). The sample was PBMCs or T cells enriched from blood (not recorded which). The TCR sequence derives from a man aged 30 to 45 who had recovered from COVID-19. The CDR3 loop is CASSNPGLVGGYGYTF. CDR3 DNA: TGTGCCAGCAGCAACCCGGGCCTCGTCGGGGGCTATGGCTACACCTTC.